The 17 T cell receptor beta chains in this list originate from one sample, sequenced in a study of T cell repertoires in cytomegalovirus infection. MiXCR was run by TCRdb on the reads, yielding one entry per CDR3 protein. The sample lists about 890,000 distinct CDR3 sequences; approximately 31% were seen once. What these receptors recognize is not known. The sample was cultured CD8+ T cells from PBMCs, taken from culture after CMV antigen stimulation. These receptors came from a human donor in good health (CMV status not recorded). Some clones in this sample may be carry-over from other donors' samples.

The DNA for the CDR3 is TGCGCCAGCAGCCACCCCTGGGGCGGGGGTTACAATGAGCAGTTCTTC. Its protein product is CASSHPWGGGYNEQFF. The chain uses TRBV4-1 and TRBJ2-1; 7 bases map to TRBD2. Germline V CDR1 and CDR2: MGHRA, YSYEKL. After removal of 3 bases from V and 4 bases from J, the junction contained 9 bases not matched to a gene. The CDR3 contains 16 residues.

The V and J genes are TRBV19 and TRBJ1-4; D ambiguous. The CDR3 runs to 13 residues. Trimming shortened V by 5 bases and J by 8 bases, and 12 bases separated the two germline ends. Per the germline V gene, CDR1 is LNHDA and CDR2 is SQIVND (reference sequence). In DNA form, the CDR3 reads TGTGCCAGTAGTCCGGGAAGGAACGAAAAACTGTTTTTT. This encodes CASSPGRNEKLFF.

In its sample, this clonotype was seen a few times. Sequence at one end of the junction differs from germline and may be a read error. The chain employs TRBV5-4 and TRBJ2-7; 9 bases are a match to TRBD2. This CDR3 comprises 15 residues. Looked up from germline, CDR1 is SGHNT and CDR2 is YYREEE (reference sequence). The CDR3 protein is CASTPSSGEIYEQYF. The CDR3 bases are TGTGCCAGCACCCCATCTAGCGGGGAGATCTACGAGCAGTACTTT.

Of note for this clonotype: The germline gene is not matched at one end of the junction; a read error may be the cause. The V gene is TRBV7-3, the J gene TRBJ2-5, with TRBD2 as a possible D gene (5 bases). The length of the CDR3 is 12 residues. The germline V gene encodes CDR1 SGHTA and CDR2 FQGTGA. The CDR3, as DNA: TGTGCCAGCAGCTTAGTTTGGGAGACCCGGTACTTC. This encodes CASSLVWETRYF.

The rearrangement joins TRBV20-1 to TRBJ2-7; tentatively, D is TRBD1 (6 bases). Germline V gene sequence: CDR1 DFQATT, CDR2 SNEGSKA (reference sequence). Trimming stripped 6 bases from V and 3 bases from J, with 15 bases between. The CDR3 has 13 amino acids. As DNA, the CDR3 is TGCAGTGCACCCGGGACAAAACTCTACGAGCAGTACGTC. This translates into CSAPGTKLYEQYV.

The rearrangement joins TRBV10-3 to TRBJ2-5; a weak D match, TRBD1 (5 bases). Trimming cost V 6 bases and J 2 bases, with 16 bases left between them. This CDR3 comprises 15 residues. Germline values: CDR1 ENHRY, CDR2 SYGVKD. In DNA, the CDR3 is TGTGCCATCAGGGTCAGGGTTGGTGGGCAAGAGACCCAGTACTTC. It yields the protein CAIRVRVGGQETQYF.

This clonotype was observed a handful of times. The CDR3 protein is CASSKLVGEQFF. The CDR3 DNA reads as TGTGCCAGCAGTAAGCTCGTGGGTGAGCAGTTCTTC. This sequence joins TRBV27 and TRBJ2-1; no reliable D call. Trimming removed 5 bases at V and 9 bases at J, with 11 bases between. The V gene's germline CDR1 is MNHEY and CDR2 SMNVEV (reference sequence). The length of the CDR3 is 12 residues.

Only a few counts were recorded for this clonotype. V and J are TRBV19 and TRBJ1-1; D uncertain. There are 16 residues in the CDR3. The V end lost 3 bases, the J end lost 5 bases, and 19 bases lay between the germline ends. The germline V gene has CDR1 LNHDA and CDR2 SQIVND (reference sequence). The CDR3 coding sequence is TGTGCCAGTAGTATTTATGCGTCTCCCCTGGGAACTGAAGCTTTCTTT. It is translated as CASSIYASPLGTEAFF.

The J gene is TRBJ2-4, the V gene TRBV7-4; 11 nucleotides agree with TRBD1. The CDR3 has 17 amino acids. Losses at the gene ends were 1 base for V and 6 bases for J; bases not matched to a gene: 8. Germline V lookup: CDR1 SGHVT, CDR2 SQSDAQ. The CDR3 sequence is CASSLGGWGTGGNIQYF. CDR3 sequence (DNA): TGTGCCAGCAGCTTAGGGGGTTGGGGGACAGGGGGAAACATTCAGTACTTC. Looking up the rest from reference TRBV7-4 and TRBJ2-4 gives the full variable domain: GAGVSQSPRYKVAKRGRDVALRCDSISGHVTLYWYRQTLGQGSEVLTYSQSDAQRDKSGRPSGRFSAERPERSVSTLKIQRTEQGDSAVYLCASSLGGWGTGGNIQYFGAGTRLSVL.

Here the CDR3 reads CASSPGTGGGNIQYF. The CDR3 DNA is TGTGCCAGCAGTCCAGGGACAGGGGGCGGGAACATTCAGTACTTC. V gene TRBV27 combines with J gene TRBJ2-4; TRBD1 matches 12 bases. The junction had 6 bases not matched to a gene; V was cut back by 5 bases and J by 7 bases. Germline values: CDR1 MNHEY, CDR2 SMNVEV (reference sequence). The CDR3 extends over 15 amino acids.

The chain is built from TRBV7-9 and TRBJ1-3; D not certain. CDR1 and CDR2 (germline): SEHNR, FQNEAQ (reference sequence). V was clipped by 3 bases and J by 6 bases, with 9 bases between them. The length of the CDR3 is 13 residues. The DNA for the CDR3 is TGTGCCAGCAGCTTGGCGCTTCTAAACACCATATATTTT. Protein: CASSLALLNTIYF.

Notes on this clonotype: A junction boundary mismatches the germline segment, possibly from a read error. The chain recombines TRBV20-1 with TRBJ2-1, with D perhaps TRBD2 (6 bases). Germline V gives CDR1 DFQATT, CDR2 SNEGSKA (reference sequence). This CDR3 is 14 amino acids long. CDR3 protein: CSTSWGLEFNEQFF. The CDR3, as DNA: TGCAGTACTAGCTGGGGGTTGGAGTTCAATGAGCAGTTCTTC.

In this sample, this clonotype turned up a few times. The chain carries TRBV3-1 and TRBJ1-2; 8 bases map to TRBD1. Germline V gives CDR1 LGHDT, CDR2 YNNKEL (reference sequence). V shed 4 bases and J 8 bases; nucleotides not matched to a gene: 9. The CDR3 contains 14 residues. CDR3 loop: CASSLTGQGEGYTF. CDR3 bases: TGTGCCAGCAGCCTCACCGGACAGGGTGAGGGCTACACCTTC.

V is TRBV28 and J is TRBJ2-2; TRBD1 aligns across 9 bases. Germline CDR1 is MDHEN and CDR2 is SYDVKM. V was clipped by 5 bases and J by 6 bases; unmatched bases: 10. This CDR3 is 16 amino acids long. The chain's CDR3 is CASSITGTGHSGELFF. The CDR3 DNA reads as TGTGCCAGCAGTATTACCGGGACAGGGCATTCCGGGGAGCTGTTTTTT.

V usage is TRBV5-6 and J usage is TRBJ2-5; unclear D gene. V was clipped by 1 base and J by 5 bases, with 9 bases between them. Per germline, CDR1 SGHDT and CDR2 YYEEEE. CDR3 length: 13 residues. CDR3 sequence: CASSLFVEETQYF. In DNA form, the CDR3 reads TGTGCCAGCAGCTTGTTTGTCGAGGAGACCCAGTACTTC. The complete variable domain, with remaining parts taken from reference TRBV5-6 and TRBJ2-5, reads DAGVTQSPTHLIKTRGQQVTLRCSPKSGHDTVSWYQQALGQGPQFIFQYYEEEERQRGNFPDRFSGHQFPNYSSELNVNALLLGDSALYLCASSLFVEETQYFGPGTRLLVL.

The count of this clonotype is one. V usage is TRBV6-5 and J usage is TRBJ2-1; D is ambiguous. The CDR3 spans 15 residues. The ends were cut back, 5 bases at V and 1 base at J, with 12 bases in the middle. In germline, CDR1 is MNHEY, CDR2 SVGAGI. CDR3 coding DNA: TGTGCCAGCAGTCACGACAAGCCTTCCTACAATGAGCAGTTCTTC. This sequence encodes CASSHDKPSYNEQFF.

A remark on this clonotype: At one end the junction does not follow the germline gene, possibly because of a read error. The rearrangement links TRBV7-9 to TRBJ2-1; no clear D gene. The CDR3 consists of 15 residues. Germline V gene data show CDR1 as SEHNR and CDR2 as FQNEAQ (reference sequence). The CDR3 DNA reads as TGTGCTAGCAGCTCCTCCGAGAGCTCCTACAATGAGCAGTTCTTC. Translating it yields CASSSSESSYNEQFF.